Sequencing of this T cell receptor (beta chain) was carried out in a study of T cell responses to AZD1222 COVID-19 vaccine. Comment on this clone: Its antigen remains unknown.

Study observations and caveats: Nearly half of unique spike-specific TCRs reportedly avoided B.1.351 and B.1.1.7 mutated regions. Repertoire collection took place solely once the T cell response had peaked. Donors, mostly white British, included more females; clonal diversity was possibly underestimated.

Clones were read by immunoSEQ multiplex PCR, and TCRdb kept only the in-frame ones, dropping some. The sample carries some 66,000 clones, approximately 84% recorded once. The CDR3 contains 15 residues. Trimming removed 4 bases from V and 4 bases from J, with 15 bases in between. The germline V gene encodes CDR1 SGHRS and CDR2 YFSETQ. Sequenced material: peripheral blood, taken on day 0 of AZD1222 vaccination. The chain couples TRBV5-1 to TRBJ2-1; tentative D call: TRBD1 (7 bases). The receptor's source is an adult in good health. The DNA of the CDR3 is TGCGCCAGCAGCCCGTCGACAGGGAGGTACAATGAGCAGTTCTTC. It encodes CASSPSTGRYNEQFF.